This TCR beta chain appears in the sequencing data of a study of T cells of healthy individuals. This clonotype occurred many times. TCRdb ran MiXCR on the 5' RACE reads and lists one entry per CDR3 protein. The table lists 53,000 or so distinct CDR3 sequences, roughly 14% of them singletons. Trimming took off 0 bases at V and 1 base at J, with 14 bases between the two ends. This CDR3 is built from 16 residues. Germline V gene lookup returns CDR1 DFQATT and CDR2 SNEGSKA (reference sequence). The sequence was obtained from a human donor in good health. This chain uses TRBV20-1 with TRBJ2-3, with a possible D match to TRBD2 (5 bases). CDR3 DNA: TGCAGTGCTAGAGATCGGGCACTAGATGGCACAGATACGCAGTATTTT. Translating it yields CSARDRALDGTDTQYF.